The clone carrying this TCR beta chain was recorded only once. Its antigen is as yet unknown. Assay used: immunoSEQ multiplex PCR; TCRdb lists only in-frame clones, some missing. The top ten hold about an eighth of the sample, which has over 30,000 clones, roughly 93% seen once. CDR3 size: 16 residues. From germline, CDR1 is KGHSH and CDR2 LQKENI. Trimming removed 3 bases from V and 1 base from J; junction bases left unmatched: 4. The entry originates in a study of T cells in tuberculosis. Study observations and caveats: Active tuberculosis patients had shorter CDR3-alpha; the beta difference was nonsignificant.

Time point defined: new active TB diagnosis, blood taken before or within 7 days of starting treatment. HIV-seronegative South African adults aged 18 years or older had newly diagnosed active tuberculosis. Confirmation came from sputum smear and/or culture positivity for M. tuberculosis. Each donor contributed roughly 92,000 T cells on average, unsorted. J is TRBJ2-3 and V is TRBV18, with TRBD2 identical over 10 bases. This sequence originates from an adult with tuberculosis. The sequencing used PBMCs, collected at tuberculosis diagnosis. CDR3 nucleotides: TGTGCCAGCTCACCCGGAGCGGGGGGGCGCACAGATACGCAGTATTTT. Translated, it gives CASSPGAGGRTDTQYF.